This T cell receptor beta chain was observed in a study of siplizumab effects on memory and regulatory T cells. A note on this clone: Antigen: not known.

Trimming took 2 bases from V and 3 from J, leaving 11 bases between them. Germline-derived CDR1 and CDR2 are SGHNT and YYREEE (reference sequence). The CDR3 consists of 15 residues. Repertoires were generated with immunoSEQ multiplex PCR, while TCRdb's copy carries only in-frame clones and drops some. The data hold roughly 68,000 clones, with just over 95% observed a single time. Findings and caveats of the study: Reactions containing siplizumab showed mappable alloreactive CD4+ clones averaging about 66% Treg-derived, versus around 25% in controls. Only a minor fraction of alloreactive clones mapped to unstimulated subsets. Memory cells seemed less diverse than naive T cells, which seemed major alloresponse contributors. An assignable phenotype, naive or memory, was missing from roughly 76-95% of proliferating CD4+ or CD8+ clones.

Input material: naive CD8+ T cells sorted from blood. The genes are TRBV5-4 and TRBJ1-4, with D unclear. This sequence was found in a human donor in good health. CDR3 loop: CASSFMELANEKLFF. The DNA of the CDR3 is TGTGCCAGCAGCTTCATGGAATTGGCTAATGAAAAACTGTTTTTT. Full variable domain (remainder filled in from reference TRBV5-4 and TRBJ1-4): ETGVTQSPTHLIKTRGQQVTLRCSSQSGHNTVSWYQQALGQGPQFIFQYYREEENGRGNFPPRFSGLQFPNYSSELNVNALELDDSALYLCASSFMELANEKLFFGSGTQLSVL.